This TCR beta chain was captured by sequencing in a study of CD8 T cells in ankylosing spondylitis. Findings and caveats of the study: With a CD8+ phenotype, disease-linked clones were relatively rare in peripheral blood. The study identified a TCR beta motif of several highly homologous variants that appeared characteristic of ankylosing spondylitis blood. Both synovial fluid and blood in reactive arthritis had previously been reported to carry some motif variants. There was reportedly significant enrichment of clones that were disease-linked in matched ankylosing spondylitis synovial fluid.

In the case of this clonotype: Its antigen is not known.

The CDR3 extends over 16 amino acids. J was trimmed by 2 bases and V by 6 bases; bases with no gene match: 4. In making TCR beta libraries, quantitative 5'-RACE with molecular barcodes was used. TCRdb fed the 5' RACE reads into MiXCR, producing one record per CDR3 protein. The sample lists under 150,000 distinct CDR3 sequences; under 20% were seen once. The chain has TRBV12-3 or TRBV12-4 and TRBJ2-1, with 13 bases aligning to TRBD2. The specimen sequenced was blood, either unsorted or a sorted T cell fraction (not recorded which). The clonotype originates from a male donor with ankylosing spondylitis. DNA for the CDR3: TGTGCCAGCAGCCGAGGGACTAGCGGGACCTACAATGAGCAGTTCTTC. It is translated as CASSRGTSGTYNEQFF.